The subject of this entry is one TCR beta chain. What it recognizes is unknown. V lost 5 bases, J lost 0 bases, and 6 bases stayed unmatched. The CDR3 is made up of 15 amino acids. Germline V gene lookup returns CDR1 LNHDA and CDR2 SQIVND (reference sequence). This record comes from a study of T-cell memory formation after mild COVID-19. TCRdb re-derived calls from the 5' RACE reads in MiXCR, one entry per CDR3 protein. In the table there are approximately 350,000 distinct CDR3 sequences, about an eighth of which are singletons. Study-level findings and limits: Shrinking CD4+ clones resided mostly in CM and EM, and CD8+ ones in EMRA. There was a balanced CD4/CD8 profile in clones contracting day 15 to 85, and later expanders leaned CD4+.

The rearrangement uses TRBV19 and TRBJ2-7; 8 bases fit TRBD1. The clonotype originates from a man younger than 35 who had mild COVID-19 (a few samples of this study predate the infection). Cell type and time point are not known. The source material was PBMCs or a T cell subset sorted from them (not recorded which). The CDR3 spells CASSPRDRSSYEQYF. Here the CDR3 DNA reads TGTGCCAGTAGTCCCCGGGACAGGAGCTCCTACGAGCAGTACTTC.